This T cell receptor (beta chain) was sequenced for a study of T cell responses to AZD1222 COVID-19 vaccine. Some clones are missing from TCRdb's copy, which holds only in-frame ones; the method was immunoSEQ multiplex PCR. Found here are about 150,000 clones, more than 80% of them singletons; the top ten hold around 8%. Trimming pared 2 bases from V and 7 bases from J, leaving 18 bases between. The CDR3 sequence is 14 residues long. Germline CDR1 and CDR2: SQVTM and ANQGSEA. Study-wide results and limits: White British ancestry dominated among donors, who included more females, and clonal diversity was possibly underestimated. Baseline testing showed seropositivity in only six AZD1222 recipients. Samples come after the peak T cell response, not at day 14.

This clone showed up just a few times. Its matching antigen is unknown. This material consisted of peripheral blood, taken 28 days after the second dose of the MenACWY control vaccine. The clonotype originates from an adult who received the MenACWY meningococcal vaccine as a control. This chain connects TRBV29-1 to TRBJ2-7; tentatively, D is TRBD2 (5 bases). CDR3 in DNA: TGCAGCGTTGAACGGGGTTCTGACCCCCCGGAGCAGTACTTC. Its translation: CSVERGSDPPEQYF.